These 31 T cell receptor beta chains originate from one sample sequenced in a study of blood T cells in healthy people across ages. Using a J-beta primer mix together with a sample-barcoded 5' primer, a second PCR was run for roughly 6 to 11 cycles. TCRdb passed the 5' RACE reads through MiXCR, listing each CDR3 protein once. Found here are about 650,000 distinct CDR3 sequences, about 34% of them singletons; the top ten hold approximately 15%. The material sequenced was blood. The receptors shown here come from a woman of 80 years or more in good health.

This clonotype was recorded many times. V usage is TRBV30 and J usage is TRBJ1-5; 8 positions agree with TRBD1. Per germline, CDR1 GTSNPN and CDR2 SVGIG (reference sequence). The CDR3 covers 13 residues. With V trimmed by 3 bases and J by 3 bases, 1 base remained unmatched. The CDR3 DNA sequence: TGTGCCTGGAGGGGACAGGACAATCAGCCCCAGCATTTT. Amino acids: CAWRGQDNQPQHF.

Concerning this clonotype itself: Germline is not matched at one junction end, which may reflect a read error. This chain uses TRBV5-1 with TRBJ2-5; tentatively, D is TRBD1 (6 bases). The CDR3 consists of 14 residues. Germline V gene lookup returns CDR1 SGHRS and CDR2 YFSETQ. The CDR3 sequence is CAGSLGGQSHERYF. The CDR3 bases are TGCGCCGGCAGCTTGGGCGGACAGAGCCACGAGCGGTACTTC.

At least ten counts were recorded for this clonotype. The chain recombines TRBV30 with TRBJ2-5, with 8 bases that match TRBD1. Germline V gives CDR1 GTSNPN, CDR2 SVGIG (reference sequence). The CDR3 contains 11 residues. The V segment lost 5 bases and the J segment 4 bases; nucleotides outside the gene matches: 0. The DNA for the CDR3 is TGTGCCTGGGACAGGGGAGAGACCCAGTACTTC. It is translated as CAWDRGETQYF.

In this sample, this clonotype turned up many times. The chain combines TRBV9 with TRBJ1-2; 10 bases are a match to TRBD1. The germline V gene encodes CDR1 SGDLS and CDR2 YYNGEE. This CDR3 contains 18 residues. With 2 bases clipped from V and 8 bases from J, the junction kept 18 bases outside the gene matches. CDR3 nucleotide sequence: TGTGCCAGCAGCGTCCTCAGTGGTCGGGACAGGGGAAATCGGGGCTACACCTTC. Protein: CASSVLSGRDRGNRGYTF.

J is TRBJ2-7 and V is TRBV28; D is perhaps TRBD2 (5 bases). Germline V lookup: CDR1 MDHEN, CDR2 SYDVKM. V gave up 3 bases and J gave up 2 bases, with 14 bases separating them. The CDR3 sequence is 15 residues long. The chain's CDR3 is CASSFQVTGTYEQYF. The CDR3 nucleotides are TGTGCCAGCAGTTTCCAAGTCACCGGGACCTACGAGCAGTACTTC.

The sample holds one count of this clonotype. The chain has TRBV20-1 and TRBJ2-3, with D perhaps TRBD2 (6 bases). The CDR3 runs to 16 residues. Trimming cost V 0 bases and J 4 bases, with 17 bases left between them. Looked up from germline, CDR1 is DFQATT and CDR2 is SNEGSKA (reference sequence). CDR3 nucleotide sequence: TGCAGTGCTAGAGATACGAAAACTAGCACAGCAGATACGCAGTATTTT. Translating it yields CSARDTKTSTADTQYF.

A word on this clonotype: One end of the junction does not line up with germline, which may come from a read error. V gene TRBV3-1 combines with J gene TRBJ2-3, with 10 bases that match TRBD2. CDR3 length: 15 residues. CDR1 and CDR2 from the germline V gene are LGHDT and YNNKEL (reference sequence). The chain's CDR3 is CAGSQAGGRRDTQYF. The CDR3 DNA is TGCGCCGGCAGCCAAGCGGGGGGGAGGAGGGATACGCAGTATTTT.

A note on this clonotype: With a much larger clone just one base away, this may be a read error. The chain is built from TRBV20-1 and TRBJ2-5; 12 bases are a match to TRBD2. CDR1 and CDR2 (germline): DFQATT, SNEGSKA (reference sequence). V lost 3 bases, J lost 11 bases, and 13 bases stayed unmatched. The CDR3 sequence is 15 residues long. DNA for the CDR3: TGCAGTGCTAGGAAGAGACTAGCGGGGGTCAATGAGCAGTACTTC. Encoded protein: CSARKRLAGVNEQYF.

As to this clonotype: Possible read error: a much larger clone is one base away. The CDR3 coding sequence is TGTGCCGGCAGTTCCGGCGTTCAGGTCTACTACAATGAGCAGTTCTTC. Translated, it gives CAGSSGVQVYYNEQFF. J is TRBJ2-1 and V is TRBV12-3 or TRBV12-4; no firm D call. This CDR3 has 16 amino acids.

Turning to this clonotype: At one of its ends the junction is not consistent with the germline gene, which may arise from a read error. The chain is built from TRBV12-3 or TRBV12-4 and TRBJ2-3; D possibly uses TRBD1 or TRBD2 (5 bases each). The CDR3 contains 11 residues. CDR3: CASGQGDTRYF. CDR3 DNA sequence: TGTGCCAGCGGGCAGGGAGATACGCGGTATTTT.

The chain couples TRBV5-1 to TRBJ2-3; either TRBD1 or TRBD2 may supply D (5 bases each). Germline CDR1 and CDR2: SGHRS and YFSETQ. V dropped 7 bases and J dropped 1 base, with 19 bases sitting between them. The CDR3 has 16 residues. The CDR3 region has the DNA TGCGCCAGCGCGAATTCGGGGCTGGCGGGCACAGATACGCAGTATTTT. The encoded protein is CASANSGLAGTDTQYF.

This clonotype appeared many times. The CDR3 DNA reads TGTGCCAGCAGTTACTCGAGGGGGACGGATGCTTTCTTT. This gives the protein CASSYSRGTDAFF. This chain uses TRBV6-5 with TRBJ1-1; D is perhaps TRBD1 (6 bases). The CDR3 consists of 13 residues. Germline V CDR1 and CDR2: MNHEY, SVGAGI. V was shortened by 0 bases and J by 11 bases, with 13 bases between the two germline ends.

This clonotype was observed a few times. V and J are TRBV20-1 and TRBJ2-7; D unclear. Germline loops: CDR1 DFQATT, CDR2 SNEGSKA (reference sequence). Trimming shortened V by 0 bases and J by 3 bases, and 15 bases separated the two germline ends. The CDR3 is 15 amino acids. Here the CDR3 reads CSARDLGPLNYEQYF. As DNA, the CDR3 is TGCAGTGCTAGAGATCTAGGGCCGCTAAACTACGAGCAGTACTTC.

The chain combines TRBV12-3 or TRBV12-4 with TRBJ1-3; a weak D match, TRBD1 (5 bases). Trimming stripped 1 base from V and 2 bases from J, with 9 bases between. This CDR3 region has 15 residues. The CDR3 nucleotides are TGTGCCAGCAGTTTAGGCAGGGACCCTGGAAACACCATATATTTT. This encodes CASSLGRDPGNTIYF.

A note on this clonotype: This may be a read error: a much more frequent sequence differs by one nucleotide. The chain links TRBV24-1 to TRBJ2-1, with 9 positions matching TRBD2. Germline lookup yields CDR1 KGHDR and CDR2 SFDVKD. With V trimmed by 8 bases and J by 5 bases, 9 bases remained unmatched. This CDR3 is built from 15 residues. This CDR3 reads CATNELAGADNEQFF. The CDR3 coding sequence is TGTGCCACCAATGAGTTAGCGGGGGCCGACAATGAGCAGTTCTTC.

In this sample, this clonotype turned up a few times. The chain recombines TRBV5-1 with TRBJ1-5; D may be TRBD1 (6 bases). Looked up from germline, CDR1 is SGHRS and CDR2 is YFSETQ. This CDR3 comprises 14 residues. V lost 2 bases to trimming and J lost 2 bases, with 8 bases between them. CDR3 bases: TGCGCCAGCAGCTTACAGGGAGGCAATCAGCCCCAGCATTTT. This encodes CASSLQGGNQPQHF.

This chain links TRBV2 with TRBJ1-1; maybe TRBD1 (6 bases). Germline assignment: CDR1 SNHLY and CDR2 FYNNEI. V was trimmed by 6 bases and J by 4 bases, leaving 18 bases between them. This CDR3 is built from 15 residues. CDR3 amino acids: CASRQGQFGSTEAFF. The CDR3 DNA is TGTGCCAGCAGACAGGGTCAGTTTGGGAGCACTGAAGCTTTCTTT. The whole variable domain, remainder taken from reference TRBV2 and TRBJ1-1, is EPEVTQTPSHQVTQMGQEVILRCVPISNHLYFYWYRQILGQKVEFLVSFYNNEISEKSEIFDDQFSVERPDGSNFTLKIRSTKLEDSAMYFCASRQGQFGSTEAFFGQGTRLTVV.

As to this clonotype: A much larger clone sits a single nucleotide away, making a read error possible. The chain couples TRBV29-1 to TRBJ1-5, with a weak D call TRBD1 (5 bases). CDR1 is SQVTM and CDR2 is ANQGSEA in the germline V gene. Trimming stripped 5 bases from V and 7 bases from J, with 18 bases between. The CDR3 consists of 14 residues. CDR3 DNA: TGCAGCGTTCTACGGGGCGGGGGTAGCCAGCCCCAGCATTTT. This codes for CSVLRGGGSQPQHF.

This clonotype was counted a few times. This rearrangement joins TRBV4-2 to TRBJ1-4; no firm D call. The germline gives CDR1 LGHNA, CDR2 YNFKEQ. The CDR3 runs to 15 residues. The V gene lost 2 bases and the J gene lost 8 bases, with 15 bases spanning the gap. The CDR3 loop reads CASSQIKGSGEKLFF. DNA of the CDR3: TGTGCCAGCAGCCAAATTAAAGGCTCGGGAGAAAAACTGTTTTTT.

The chain has TRBV6-1 and TRBJ1-4; perhaps TRBD1 as D (5 bases). CDR3 size: 15 residues. The germline V gene has CDR1 MNHNS and CDR2 SASEGT. Trimming cost V 5 bases and J 4 bases, with 14 bases left between them. Written as DNA, the CDR3 is TGTGCCAGCAGTTGGGGTGACAGTTTTAATGAAAAACTGTTTTTT. This gives the protein CASSWGDSFNEKLFF.

The chain carries TRBV5-1 and TRBJ2-3, with 8 bases matching TRBD2. The junction had 6 bases not matched to a gene; V was cut back by 4 bases and J by 5 bases. This CDR3 region has 14 residues. Germline lookup yields CDR1 SGHRS and CDR2 YFSETQ. CDR3: CASSTGGPRDTQYF. Here the CDR3 DNA reads TGCGCCAGCAGCACGGGGGGGCCAAGAGATACGCAGTATTTT.

About this clonotype: It may be a read error: a sequence one base away is much more abundant. V and J are TRBV20-1 and TRBJ2-5; D possibly matches TRBD1 or TRBD2 (7 bases each). Looked up from germline, CDR1 is DFQATT and CDR2 is SNEGSKA (reference sequence). The CDR3 runs to 15 residues. Trimming pared 6 bases from V and 11 bases from J, leaving 28 bases between. CDR3: CSAREGEQGRHEQYF. DNA for the CDR3: TGCAGTGCCAGGGAGGGGGAACAGGGGAGACATGAGCAGTACTTC.

This clonotype was found many times. The chain joins TRBV24-1 to TRBJ2-5, with TRBD2 matching 8 bases. Germline V gene sequence: CDR1 KGHDR, CDR2 SFDVKD. Unmatched junction bases numbered 3, after V lost 3 bases and J lost 1 base. The CDR3 runs to 15 residues. The CDR3 region has the DNA TGTGCCACCAGTGATGGAGGGACTAGCCAAGAGACCCAGTACTTC. This sequence encodes CATSDGGTSQETQYF.

As regards this clonotype: A much larger clone lies one base from this, so it may be a read error. The chain employs TRBV20-1 and TRBJ2-7; D unresolved. CDR3 length: 12 amino acids. Germline CDR1 reads DFQATT; CDR2 reads SNEGSKA (reference sequence). The CDR3 DNA sequence: TGCAGTGCTAGACGTAGATCCTACCAGCAGTACTTC. Translation gives CSARRRSYQQYF.

Points on this clonotype: A much larger clone sits a single nucleotide away, making a read error possible. The chain uses TRBV29-1 and TRBJ1-2, with D tentatively TRBD1 (6 bases). Germline CDR1 reads SQVTM; CDR2 reads ANQGSEA. V lost 7 bases, J lost 7 bases, and 19 bases lay in between. The CDR3 extends over 13 amino acids. CDR3 in amino acids: CSAPVQGIGGYTF. As DNA, the CDR3 is TGCAGCGCCCCTGTTCAGGGGATCGGTGGCTACACCTTC.

The chain combines TRBV20-1 with TRBJ1-1; possibly TRBD1 for D (6 bases). This CDR3 is 16 amino acids long. V was pared by 6 bases and J by 1 base, with 21 bases between. Per the germline V gene, CDR1 is DFQATT and CDR2 is SNEGSKA (reference sequence). CDR3 amino acids: CSAPQGSPVGNTEAFF. CDR3 nucleotide sequence: TGCAGTGCGCCACAGGGCTCCCCGGTCGGGAACACTGAAGCTTTCTTT.

Written as DNA, the CDR3 is TGCAGCGTTGAAGGGGATGACACCGGGGAGCTGTTTTTT. Translating it yields CSVEGDDTGELFF. V is TRBV29-1 and J is TRBJ2-2; D remains ambiguous. V lost 1 base, J lost 3 bases, and 6 bases lay in between. CDR1 and CDR2 (germline): SQVTM, ANQGSEA. The CDR3 has 13 amino acids.

The sample holds many counts of this clonotype. At one end the junction does not follow the germline gene, possibly because of a read error. The J gene is TRBJ2-3, the V gene TRBV7-2; the D call may be TRBD1 or TRBD2 (5 bases each). The J call may be wrong; the DNA end is better matched by TRBJ2-5. This CDR3 has 13 residues. The germline CDR1 and CDR2 sequences are SGHTA and FQGNSA. CDR3 amino acids: CASSLGETGTQYF. The CDR3 bases are TGCGCCAGCAGCTTAGGGGAGACGGGGACCCAGTACTTC.

This clonotype was found many times. The chain combines TRBV12-3 or TRBV12-4 with TRBJ2-5, with unresolved D. This CDR3 has 14 amino acids. Between the trimmed V and J ends, which lost 1 base and 3 bases, there was a span of 9 bases. DNA for the CDR3: TGTGCCAGCAGTTTAGATGAGAGAAAAGAGACCCAGTACTTC. Protein: CASSLDERKETQYF.

This clonotype came up many times. Its ends do not fully match the called genes, so a read error is possible. The J gene is TRBJ1-4, the V gene TRBV5-1; 7 nucleotides agree with TRBD1. Germline-derived CDR1 and CDR2 are SGHRS and YFSETQ. The CDR3 is 17 residues long. The CDR3: CASNLGQSIATNEKLFF. CDR3 DNA sequence: TGCGCCAGCAACTTGGGACAGTCAATTGCAACTAATGAAAAACTGTTTTTT. Drawing the rest from reference TRBV5-1 and TRBJ1-4, the complete variable domain is KAGVTQTPRYLIKTRGQQVTLSCSPISGHRSVSWYQQTPGQGLQFLFEYFSETQRNKGNFPGRFSGRQFSNSRSEMNVSTLELGDSALYLCASNLGQSIATNEKLFFGSGTQLSVL.

Only one count was recorded for this clonotype. V gene TRBV29-1 combines with J gene TRBJ2-5; 9 nucleotides align to TRBD1. Per germline, CDR1 SQVTM and CDR2 ANQGSEA. The CDR3 spans 13 residues. With 6 bases clipped from V and 5 bases from J, the junction kept 7 bases outside the gene matches. The CDR3 reads CSVTGGARETQYF. The CDR3 DNA reads as TGCAGCGTCACAGGGGGCGCCCGGGAGACCCAGTACTTC.